The 6 T cell receptor beta chains reported below all come from one sample, sequenced in a study of shared clonotypes between healthy human individuals (TCRdb year 2020). The receptor library was made with the immunoSEQ multiplex PCR assay. As stored in TCRdb, this immuneACCESS dataset retains in-frame rearrangements with V and J assigned. A fraction of the clones does not appear; measured against another copy, unresolved V genes explain less than half of the discrepancy, and the remainder lacks a known reason. The sample yields roughly 2,300,000 clones; less than 95% were counted once. The leading ten clones occupy approximately 0.41% of the sample. The sample taken for sequencing was naive CD4+ T cells from PBMCs. The cell subset or site label corresponds to: CD45RA+ positively selected. The receptors derive from a young man in good health. Some clones in this sample may be carry-over from other donors' samples.

On this clone: Distinct nucleotide sequences in the sample also encode this CDR3. V usage is TRBV29-1 and J usage is TRBJ2-1, with a weak D call TRBD2 (6 bases). Between the trimmed V and J ends, which lost 4 bases and 0 bases, there was a span of 10 bases. CDR3 length: 14 residues. CDR1 and CDR2 from the germline V gene are SQVTM and ANQGSEA. CDR3 DNA sequence: TGCAGCGTTGTTGGAGGGAGCTCCTACAATGAGCAGTTCTTC. This codes for CSVVGGSSYNEQFF.

This chain links TRBV7-2 with TRBJ2-1; 9 nucleotides align to TRBD1. J gave up 10 bases and V 3 bases, and 10 bases lay outside the gene matches. This CDR3 has 15 amino acids. Germline CDR1 reads SGHTA; CDR2 reads FQGNSA. The CDR3 DNA is TGTGCCAGCAGCTTTGTACAGGGGGCTCAGGGGGAGCAGTTCTTC. It yields the protein CASSFVQGAQGEQFF.

The rearrangement uses TRBV6-1 and TRBJ2-7; D is unresolved. This CDR3 spans 13 amino acids. CDR1 is MNHNS, CDR2 SASEGT, per germline. Trimming took off 5 bases at V and 3 bases at J, with 11 bases between the two ends. The CDR3 sequence is CASSPDGIYEQYF. The CDR3 bases are TGTGCCAGCAGTCCGGACGGTATCTACGAGCAGTACTTC.

This clone was seen once. J is TRBJ2-2 and V is TRBV10-3; D may be TRBD1 (9 bases). The ends were cut back, 8 bases at V and 4 bases at J, with 17 bases in the middle. There are 15 residues in the CDR3. Germline V CDR1 and CDR2: ENHRY, SYGVKD. The CDR3 reads CAIRGGQGSTGELFF. In DNA, the CDR3 is TGTGCCATCCGGGGGGGACAGGGATCCACCGGGGAGCTGTTTTTT.

This clone was seen more than once but under ten times. This rearrangement joins TRBV28 to TRBJ1-1, with D possibly TRBD1 on 5 matching bases. The CDR3 is made up of 14 amino acids. The V gene's germline CDR1 is MDHEN and CDR2 SYDVKM. Deletions cut 7 bases from V and 7 bases from J, with 19 bases between. The CDR3 nucleotides are TGTGCCAGCATCCAATTAGGGGCGCAGGGTGAAGCTTTCTTT. Encoded protein: CASIQLGAQGEAFF.

The V call is TRBV7-8, the J call TRBJ1-1, with D possibly TRBD1 on 5 matching bases. This CDR3 contains 14 residues. V lost 0 bases to trimming and J lost 11 bases, with 16 bases between them. CDR1 is SGHVS and CDR2 is FQNEAQ in the germline V gene. The CDR3 spells CASSLAPRTPWAFF. As DNA, the CDR3 is TGTGCCAGCAGCTTAGCGCCAAGGACACCGTGGGCTTTCTTT.